The next 25 T cell receptor beta chains were all read from a single sample in a study of shared clonotypes between healthy human individuals. Sequenced by immunoSEQ multiplex PCR; TCRdb stores in-frame clones only, minus some. Found here are roughly 500,000 clones, roughly 95% of them singletons; the top ten hold approximately 0.06%. The source material was naive CD4+ T cells sorted from blood. The subset is: CD45RA+ positively selected. The source of these receptors is a woman in her thirties in good health.

This chain's CDR3 is CASSPVKRTLSGANVLTF. CDR3 DNA: TGCGCCAGCAGCCCGGTTAAGAGAACCCTCTCTGGGGCCAACGTCCTGACTTTC. The chain links TRBV5-1 to TRBJ2-6; the D is unclear. Germline V gene data show CDR1 as SGHRS and CDR2 as YFSETQ. This CDR3 has 18 amino acids. Trimming pared 4 bases from V and 0 bases from J, leaving 17 bases between.

This clone was detected once. This chain links TRBV5-1 with TRBJ2-1, with D perhaps TRBD1 or TRBD2 (5 bases each). CDR1 and CDR2 from the germline V gene are SGHRS and YFSETQ. The CDR3 loop spans 14 amino acids. V was trimmed by 4 bases and J by 7 bases, leaving 15 bases between them. Here the CDR3 reads CASSQNTGANEQFF. CDR3 in DNA: TGCGCCAGCAGCCAGAACACCGGGGCAAATGAGCAGTTCTTC.

The genes are TRBV14 and TRBJ2-1; TRBD2 is a possible D gene (6 bases). The CDR3 is made up of 16 amino acids. Germline CDR1 is SGHDN and CDR2 is FVKESK. V shed 1 base and J shed 0 bases, with 10 bases lying between them. The CDR3 region is CASSQVGGISYNEQFF. Written as DNA, the CDR3 is TGTGCCAGCAGCCAAGTCGGGGGAATCTCCTACAATGAGCAGTTCTTC.

CDR3 nucleotides: TGTGCCAGCAGCAAATATCGACAGCGGACAGGGGGAGGTGATACGCAGTATTTT. Translation: CASSKYRQRTGGGDTQYF. The gene calls are TRBV11-2 and TRBJ2-3; 10 bases match TRBD1. The CDR3 has 18 amino acids. The V gene end was trimmed by 5 bases and the J gene end by 6 bases; junction bases not matched to a gene: 17. CDR1 and CDR2 (germline): SGHAT, FQNNGV.

This chain connects TRBV19 to TRBJ2-4; 8 bases are shared with TRBD2. V trimming: 5 bases; J trimming: 0 bases; junction bases outside the gene matches: 6. In germline, CDR1 is LNHDA, CDR2 SQIVND (reference sequence). The CDR3 consists of 16 residues. In DNA, the CDR3 is TGTGCCAGTAGTCAAACTAGCGGACTAGCCAAAAACATTCAGTACTTC. Translation: CASSQTSGLAKNIQYF.

Notes on this clone: At one end the junction does not follow the germline gene, possibly because of a read error. J is TRBJ1-2 and V is TRBV6-5; D is unresolved. Germline CDR1 is MNHEY and CDR2 is SVGAGI. CDR3 length: 15 residues. CDR3 DNA: TGTGCCAGCAGCTACTCCGGTGACAATAACTATGGCTACACCTTC. Its translation: CASSYSGDNNYGYTF.

The rearrangement links TRBV12-5 to TRBJ1-2; 7 bases map to TRBD1. This CDR3 has 13 amino acids. Germline-derived CDR1 and CDR2 are LGHNT and FRNRAP. Germline trimming cut 9 bases from V and 4 bases from J; bases unmatched to any gene: 8. The CDR3 DNA follows: TGTGCTAGCGGCACGGGACAGCCCTATGGCTACACCTTC. Residues: CASGTGQPYGYTF.

The chain combines TRBV5-1 with TRBJ2-1; D not resolved. Looked up from germline, CDR1 is SGHRS and CDR2 is YFSETQ. The CDR3 contains 15 residues. The V gene lost 3 bases and the J gene lost 4 bases, with 14 bases spanning the gap. CDR3 bases: TGCGCCAGCAGCTCGGTCCGTTCGGATTACAATGAGCAGTTCTTC. Residues: CASSSVRSDYNEQFF. Full variable domain (remainder filled in from reference TRBV5-1 and TRBJ2-1): KAGVTQTPRYLIKTRGQQVTLSCSPISGHRSVSWYQQTPGQGLQFLFEYFSETQRNKGNFPGRFSGRQFSNSRSEMNVSTLELGDSALYLCASSSVRSDYNEQFFGPGTRLTVL.

The chain joins TRBV5-1 to TRBJ2-3; the match to TRBD2 covers 9 bases. The V gene's germline CDR1 is SGHRS and CDR2 YFSETQ. CDR3 length: 16 residues. V lost 3 bases, J lost 3 bases, and 8 bases stayed unmatched. DNA for the CDR3: TGCGCCAGCAGCTCCGGGACTAGCACGTTAACAGATACGCAGTATTTT. Translating gives CASSSGTSTLTDTQYF.

This chain connects TRBV19 to TRBJ1-2; TRBD1 matches 10 bases. The trim removed 4 bases at V and 7 bases at J, leaving 12 bases unmatched. The CDR3 sequence is 16 residues long. Germline loops: CDR1 LNHDA, CDR2 SQIVND (reference sequence). This chain's CDR3 is CASSTRDRGFVSGYTF. In nucleotides, the CDR3 is TGTGCCAGTAGTACACGGGACAGGGGCTTCGTCAGTGGCTACACCTTC.

The chain carries TRBV6-6 and TRBJ1-5, with 7 bases that match TRBD1. With 6 bases clipped from V and 6 bases from J, the junction kept 11 bases outside the gene matches. CDR3 length: 15 amino acids. Germline-derived CDR1 and CDR2 are MNHNY and SVGAGI (reference sequence). The CDR3 DNA is TGTGCCAGCAGAGGGGGCTGGGAGGGTTCTCAGCCCCAGCATTTT. It translates to CASRGGWEGSQPQHF.

This chain links TRBV5-4 with TRBJ2-2; D possibly corresponds to TRBD1 (6 bases). Germline V gene data show CDR1 as SGHNT and CDR2 as YYREEE (reference sequence). The V and J ends lost 4 bases and 2 bases respectively, with 18 bases between them. The CDR3 is made up of 17 amino acids. The CDR3 DNA reads as TGTGCCAGCAGCCCAGGACAGAACAACCTTAACACCGGGGAGCTGTTTTTT. It yields the protein CASSPGQNNLNTGELFF.

This chain joins TRBV5-1 and TRBJ2-5; 7 bases agree with TRBD2. The end of the DNA aligns better with TRBJ2-7, so the J call may be wrong. This CDR3 has 13 residues. Germline-derived CDR1 and CDR2 are SGHRS and YFSETQ. The CDR3 DNA reads TGCGCCAGCTCAAGCGGGAATTTATACGAGCAGTACTTC. This gives the protein CASSSGNLYEQYF.

This rearrangement joins TRBV2 to TRBJ2-7, with TRBD1 identical over 9 bases. The CDR3 spans 17 residues. Trimming at V came to 6 bases and at J to 4 bases, leaving 16 bases not matched to a gene. CDR1 SNHLY and CDR2 FYNNEI come from the germline V gene. CDR3 sequence reads: CASSPSRDRAHRYEQYF. CDR3 nucleotides: TGTGCCAGCAGCCCGTCCCGGGACAGGGCCCACCGGTACGAGCAGTACTTC.

The chain combines TRBV7-9 with TRBJ1-1, with D perhaps TRBD1 (5 bases). Between the trimmed V and J ends, which lost 4 bases and 0 bases, there was a span of 18 bases. CDR1 SEHNR and CDR2 FQNEAQ come from the germline V gene (reference sequence). The CDR3 totals 17 residues. The CDR3, as DNA: TGTGCCAGCAGCTCACAGGACTACGACGTAATGAACACTGAAGCTTTCTTT. Its translation is CASSSQDYDVMNTEAFF.

J is TRBJ2-5 and V is TRBV4-1, with D maybe TRBD1 (6 bases). This CDR3 has 17 residues. Per germline, CDR1 MGHRA and CDR2 YSYEKL. Trimming shortened V by 3 bases and J by 0 bases, and 17 bases separated the two germline ends. The CDR3 DNA follows: TGCGCCAGCAGCCACAAGGGGGTTGGGCAGGACCAAGAGACCCAGTACTTC. This encodes CASSHKGVGQDQETQYF.

This sequence joins TRBV5-5 and TRBJ1-5; no definite D call. Germline values: CDR1 SGHKS, CDR2 YYEKEE (reference sequence). Trimming pared 0 bases from V and 6 bases from J, leaving 13 bases between. The CDR3 has 15 residues. The DNA for the CDR3 is TGTGCCAGCAGCTTGGCCAATTCGGGGATTCAGCCCCAGCATTTT. This gives the protein CASSLANSGIQPQHF.

The chain employs TRBV5-4 and TRBJ2-2; D may be TRBD2 (5 bases). The germline CDR1 and CDR2 sequences are SGHNT and YYREEE (reference sequence). There are 16 residues in the CDR3. V was clipped by 4 bases and J by 5 bases, with 18 bases between them. CDR3 DNA sequence: TGTGCCAGCAGCCAAGCTAGCCTTAAAAGGACCGGGGAGCTGTTTTTT. Its translation is CASSQASLKRTGELFF.

Only one count was recorded for this clone. This CDR3 is also generated by other DNA sequences in the sample. This chain uses TRBV28 with TRBJ1-3; D gene uncertain. Trimming stripped 3 bases from V and 4 bases from J, with 4 bases between. The CDR3 is made up of 12 amino acids. CDR1 and CDR2 from the germline V gene are MDHEN and SYDVKM. DNA for the CDR3: TGTGCCAGCAGTTTTGGGGGAAACACCATATATTTT. Translated: CASSFGGNTIYF.

The gene calls are TRBV27 and TRBJ2-2; 8 nucleotides match TRBD2. The V and J ends lost 5 bases and 3 bases, in that order; junction bases with no gene match: 17. Germline values: CDR1 MNHEY, CDR2 SMNVEV (reference sequence). CDR3 size: 19 residues. The chain's CDR3 is CASSLTSGAPIGDTGELFF. The CDR3 coding sequence is TGTGCCAGCAGTCTCACTAGCGGAGCACCCATCGGGGACACCGGGGAGCTGTTTTTT.

The CDR3 protein is CASTDRGHSRGADTQYF. CDR3 sequence (DNA): TGTGCCAGTACCGATAGGGGTCACAGCAGGGGCGCAGATACGCAGTATTTT. The V and J genes are TRBV19 and TRBJ2-3; D possibly corresponds to TRBD1 (6 bases). There are 17 residues in the CDR3. Trimming stripped 7 bases from V and 4 bases from J, with 24 bases between. The germline V gene encodes CDR1 LNHDA and CDR2 SQIVND (reference sequence).

V gene TRBV28 combines with J gene TRBJ2-1; tentative D call: TRBD1 (6 bases). Trimming took off 5 bases at V and 4 bases at J, with 15 bases between the two ends. The CDR3 consists of 15 residues. Germline lookup yields CDR1 MDHEN and CDR2 SYDVKM. CDR3 region: CASSVGQTSYNEQFF. For the CDR3, the DNA is TGTGCCAGCAGTGTCGGACAGACATCATACAATGAGCAGTTCTTC.

This clone was detected once. Here the CDR3 reads CASGQGSYNEQFF. In nucleotides, the CDR3 is TGTGCCAGCGGACAGGGTTCCTACAATGAGCAGTTCTTC. The V call is TRBV28, the J call TRBJ2-1; 8 bases line up with TRBD1. CDR1 is MDHEN, CDR2 SYDVKM, per germline. There are 13 residues in the CDR3. The V and J ends lost 8 bases and 1 base, in that order; junction bases with no gene match: 1.

This chain connects TRBV9 to TRBJ2-1; D perhaps matches TRBD1 (5 bases). Looked up from germline, CDR1 is SGDLS and CDR2 is YYNGEE. The CDR3 runs to 16 residues. V shed 3 bases and J shed 9 bases, with 22 bases lying between them. The CDR3 DNA reads TGTGCCAGCAGCGCCCCTGACAGCCTCCAGGGTGGTGAGCAGTTCTTC. This encodes CASSAPDSLQGGEQFF.

Notes on this clone: The final CDR3 position lacks the conserved phenylalanine or tryptophan, pointing to a likely read error. The DNA is left out, because the CDR3 cannot be placed on it with certainty; the CDR3 is given as TCRdb lists it. The chain is built from TRBV9 and TRBJ1-3; the table's D call TRBD1 went unverified against the DNA. The germline V gene has CDR1 SGDLS and CDR2 YYNGEE. Ends included, the CDR3 has 10 residues. The CDR3 region is CASSLDRWTA.